The clone carrying this T cell receptor (delta chain) was detected a few times. Its antigen is still unknown. The sample is drawn from a study of Vδ1+ human thymocytes. General study findings and limits: TRG sequences recurred across donors, whereas TRD sequences stayed essentially private. Highly polyclonal TRG and TRD repertoires with Gaussian CDR3 length distributions appeared in thymus.

Thymocytes were sorted as CD3+ TCRVdelta1+ TCRVdelta2- after alphabeta T cell depletion. Extracted RNA was reverse transcribed into cDNA. The CDR3 regions were amplified by multiplex PCR from V-gene primers to a constant-region primer. TCRdb made new clone calls on the multiplex PCR reads using CATT. This table has 45,000 to 60,000 delta-chain clones, over 12% appearing once. Trimming left V 0 bases short and J 1 base short, with 45 bases between. The CDR3 consists of 27 residues. Germline CDR1 and CDR2: TSWWSYY and QGS. The sequence was obtained from a girl in the first two years of life who had congenital heart surgery. The chain recombines TRDV1 with TRDJ1; D possibly corresponds to TRDD1 (6 bases). Sequencing input: Vdelta1+ gamma-delta thymocytes from the thymus. Described subset: FACS-sorted CD3+ TCRalphabeta- TCRVdelta1+ TCRVdelta2- thymocytes. The CDR3 nucleotides read TGTGCTCTTGGGGAACTTACCCTAATTCCTGGTGGTGATGATCGAAATACGCGTAATAACCCCACCGATAAACTCATCTTT. Amino acids: CALGELTLIPGGDDRNTRNNPTDKLIF.